This is a list of T cell receptor beta chains from one sample in a study of T cell repertoires in cytomegalovirus infection. TCRdb re-called the reads with MiXCR, one entry per CDR3 protein. This table has around 320,000 distinct CDR3 sequences, over 7.5% appearing once. Sequenced sample: PBMCs. The receptors shown here come from a human donor in good health (CMV status not recorded). Some clones in this sample may be carry-over from other donors' samples. Each CDR3 is given with its conserved first and last residue. Fields, in order: CDR3 DNA, CDR3 protein, clone size, CDR3 length, J gene, D gene, V gene. The D gene is left open where the match is weak. For some rows the clone size is stated as once, few or many, or as a class when expanded; others skip it.

TGTGCCAGCAGCTTAGACGGGGGTCGGACACAGAGCTCCTACGAGCAGTACTTC	CASSLDGGRTQSSYEQYF	many	18	TRBJ2-7	NA	TRBV7-2
TGTGCCAGTAGTGGTGCAGGGGGCTTGGCCTACAATGAGCAGTTCTTC	CASSGAGGLAYNEQFF	NA	16	TRBJ2-1	TRBD1	TRBV19
TGTGCCAGCAATACGTACGGGACAGCTAACTATGGCTACACCTTC	CASNTYGTANYGYTF	many	15	TRBJ1-2	TRBD1	TRBV28
TGCGCCAGCAGCCAAGTTCGGTTTTCACCCCTCCACTTT	CASSQVRFSPLHF	NA	13	TRBJ1-6	NA	TRBV4-3
TGTGCCAGCAGTTTCGGTTTCTCCTACGAGCAGTACTTC	CASSFGFSYEQYF	NA	13	TRBJ2-7	NA	TRBV28
TGTGCCAGCAGCCCACCGGGGCCTGAAGCTTTCTTT	CASSPPGPEAFF	NA	12	TRBJ1-1	NA	TRBV6-1
TGTGCCACCAGCAGGGCGACAGGCGGGAATCAGCCCCAGCATTTT	CATSRATGGNQPQHF	few	15	TRBJ1-5	NA	TRBV15
TGTGCCAGCAGTGAATGGAGGACAGGGACGGATAATTCACCCCTCCACTTT	CASSEWRTGTDNSPLHF	few	17	TRBJ1-6	TRBD1	TRBV25-1
TGTGCCAGCAGCCAATCTGTCACAGGGGAAAACTATGGCTACACCTTC	CASSQSVTGENYGYTF	many	16	TRBJ1-2	TRBD1	TRBV7-9
TGTGCCAGCAGCCCTACTGACAGGGATCACTATGGCTACACCTTC	CASSPTDRDHYGYTF	NA	15	TRBJ1-2	TRBD1	TRBV7-3
TGTGCCAGCAGTTTAGGACTCCTTCCGACCTTC	CASSLGLLPTF	many	11	TRBJ2-7	NA	TRBV12-3/TRBV12-4
TGTGCCAGCAGCTTAGGAGTAGCGGGCTACGAGCAGTACTTC	CASSLGVAGYEQYF	few	14	TRBJ2-7	TRBD2	TRBV7-8
TGCAGTGCTAGAGCGGATCTACATGGGGGGGAGGATGAGCAGTTCTTC	CSARADLHGGEDEQFF	few	16	TRBJ2-1	TRBD2	TRBV20-1
TGTGCCAGCAGTTCCCCCCCCAGGGGCTCAGATACGCAGTATTTT	CASSSPPRGSDTQYF	many	15	TRBJ2-3	NA	TRBV28
TGTGCCAGCAGTTTGTATACGACAGATACGCAGTATTTT	CASSLYTTDTQYF	many	13	TRBJ2-3	NA	TRBV27
TGTGCCAGCAGTTACGCGGCTAGCGGGAGTCTGAACACCGGGGAGCTGTTTTTT	CASSYAASGSLNTGELFF	many	18	TRBJ2-2	TRBD2	TRBV6-2/TRBV6-3
TGCAGTGCTAGGCCAGGATCCGCCACTCTCCTAGCGGGCAATCAGCCCCAGCATTTT	CSARPGSATLLAGNQPQHF	NA	19	TRBJ1-5	NA	TRBV20-1
TGTGCTAGTGGTGCTGCTTATGGCAACACTGAAGCTTTCTTT	CASGAAYGNTEAFF	few	14	TRBJ1-1	NA	TRBV12-5
TGTGCCAGCAGCCAAGAAAGGCTCTCCTACAATGAGCAGTTCTTC	CASSQERLSYNEQFF	few	15	TRBJ2-1	NA	TRBV14
TGTGCCATCAACCCGGGCCCCGAAGATACGCAGTATTTT	CAINPGPEDTQYF	NA	13	TRBJ2-3	NA	TRBV10-3
TGTGCCAGTACCGGGACGGGAAACACCGGGGAGCTGTTTTTT	CASTGTGNTGELFF	many	14	TRBJ2-2	NA	TRBV19
TGCGCCAGCAGCTTGGATCCGGGGGTAAAGAACACTGAAGCTTTCTTT	CASSLDPGVKNTEAFF	NA	16	TRBJ1-1	NA	TRBV5-1